The clone carrying this T cell receptor (beta chain) was seen only a few times. Its antigen remains unknown. Trimming took off 6 bases at V and 3 bases at J, with 12 bases between the two ends. The CDR3 is 13 residues long. Germline CDR1 and CDR2: SNHLY and FYNNEI. MiXCR was run by TCRdb on the 5' RACE reads, yielding one entry per CDR3 protein. The profile covers 180,000 or so distinct CDR3 sequences, with around 10% appearing a single time and roughly a third taken by the ten largest. The entry originates in a study of T cells after yellow fever vaccination. Looking at the study overall: The fractions with low cell numbers were processed using SMART-Seq v4 Ultra Low Input. Study-level results: Abundant clonotypes (contaminants from the bulk population) could be present in FACS-sorted repertoires. Just a small share of clonotypes turned up in the CD4 compartment as well as the CD8 compartment. Once the booster was given, most primary-vaccination clones reappeared, at just over 95% for CD4 and more than 85% for CD8.

Here the sequenced sample was CD8+ T cells sorted from PBMCs, taken 15 days after the yellow fever booster vaccination. V gene TRBV2 combines with J gene TRBJ2-7, with a tentative D call TRBD2 (6 bases). The TCR originated in a man aged 18 to 29 who received the YFV17D yellow fever vaccine. This CDR3 reads CASRDGGYYEQYF. The DNA for the CDR3 is TGTGCCAGCAGAGACGGGGGATACTACGAGCAGTACTTC.